This entry lists 8 T cell receptor beta chains sequenced from one sample in a study of patients and donors after allogeneic stem cell transplantation. TCRdb re-analysed the RT-PCR reads in MiXCR, keeping a single row per CDR3 protein. The sample records roughly 960,000 distinct CDR3 sequences, about 20% being singletons. Sample: blood, either unsorted or a sorted T cell fraction (not recorded which). The source of these receptors is a human donor who was either an allogeneic HSCT recipient or a stem cell or donor lymphocyte infusion donor (not recorded which). It is not recorded whose cells these are; they may come from a transplant donor.

V and J are TRBV3-1 and TRBJ1-5; a weak D match, TRBD1 (5 bases). The CDR3 extends over 17 amino acids. Trimming removed 4 bases from V and 2 bases from J, with 18 bases in between. Germline CDR1 and CDR2: LGHDT and YNNKEL (reference sequence). The CDR3 DNA follows: TGTGCCAGCAGCCGAAGCCAGGGCTCTGCGGGCAATCAGCCCCAGCATTTT. Protein: CASSRSQGSAGNQPQHF. The complete variable domain, with remaining parts taken from reference TRBV3-1 and TRBJ1-5, reads DTAVSQTPKYLVTQMGNDKSIKCEQNLGHDTMYWYKQDSKKFLKIMFSYNNKELIINETVPNRFSPKSPDKAHLNLHINSLELGDSAVYFCASSRSQGSAGNQPQHFGDGTRLSIL.

This clonotype was detected ten times or more. The chain combines TRBV29-1 with TRBJ1-4; D perhaps matches TRBD1 (5 bases). CDR1 is SQVTM, CDR2 ANQGSEA, per germline. V shed 5 bases and J shed 0 bases, with 13 bases lying between them. This CDR3 is 15 amino acids long. The DNA for the CDR3 is TGCAGCGTTTCGCGGGACGGATCAACTAATGAAAAACTGTTTTTT. Encoded protein: CSVSRDGSTNEKLFF.

J is TRBJ2-3 and V is TRBV7-2; maybe TRBD2 (5 bases). The CDR3 covers 15 residues. CDR1 is SGHTA, CDR2 FQGNSA, per germline. V lost 5 bases and J lost 1, with 13 bases in between. CDR3 nucleotides: TGTGCCAGCAGCCTAGAGATACTAGGCACAGATACGCAGTATTTT. Protein product: CASSLEILGTDTQYF. Using reference TRBV7-2 and TRBJ2-3 for the parts outside the CDR3, the full variable domain is GAGVSQSPSNKVTEKGKDVELRCDPISGHTALYWYRQSLGQGLEFLIYFQGNSAPDKSGLPSDRFSAERTGGSVSTLTIQRTQQEDSAVYLCASSLEILGTDTQYFGPGTRLTVL.

The V gene is TRBV9, the J gene TRBJ2-1, with D possibly TRBD2 on 6 matching bases. This CDR3 has 17 residues. Germline assignment: CDR1 SGDLS and CDR2 YYNGEE. The V end lost 3 bases, the J end lost 5 bases, and 21 bases lay between the germline ends. DNA of the CDR3: TGTGCCAGCAGCGCCGGACTCACGGGACTTAGAAACAATGAGCAGTTCTTC. It translates to CASSAGLTGLRNNEQFF.

There are a few counts of this clonotype. This rearrangement joins TRBV20-1 to TRBJ1-2, with D possibly being TRBD1 (5 bases). Germline V gene lookup returns CDR1 DFQATT and CDR2 SNEGSKA (reference sequence). Trimming removed 7 bases from V and 2 bases from J, with 14 bases in between. This CDR3 contains 13 residues. The CDR3 DNA reads as TGCAGTGAAACGACAGAAAACAACTATGGCTACACCTTC. Amino acid sequence: CSETTENNYGYTF.

This clonotype has just a few counts. The genes are TRBV4-3 and TRBJ1-1, with D perhaps matching TRBD1 (5 bases). Trimming took 0 bases from V and 3 from J, leaving 14 bases between them. Germline V lookup: CDR1 LGHNA, CDR2 YSLEER. The CDR3 runs 16 residues. The CDR3 region is CASSQDGGRGDTEAFF. CDR3 DNA: TGCGCCAGCAGCCAAGACGGGGGAAGGGGCGACACTGAAGCTTTCTTT.

The chain combines TRBV7-8 with TRBJ1-4; D is unresolved. CDR3 length: 14 residues. Per the germline V gene, CDR1 is SGHVS and CDR2 is FQNEAQ. V lost 5 bases and J 8 bases, leaving 15 bases between the germline ends. The CDR3 coding sequence is TGTGCCAGCAGCCAAAACGAGGGTGCGGAAAAACTGTTTTTT. Its translation: CASSQNEGAEKLFF.

This clonotype has a handful of counts. This chain connects TRBV3-1 to TRBJ2-7; either TRBD1 or TRBD2 may supply D (5 bases each). Germline V lookup: CDR1 LGHDT, CDR2 YNNKEL (reference sequence). The CDR3 is made up of 14 amino acids. Between the trimmed V and J ends, which lost 5 bases and 6 bases, there was a span of 17 bases. As DNA, the CDR3 is TGTGCCAGCAGCACCCGGGACGCCGGAAGCGAGCAGTACTTC. Encoded protein: CASSTRDAGSEQYF.